This T cell receptor (beta chain) was profiled in a study of blood T cell repertoires in COVID-19. Study-level background: The study drew acute and convalescent COVID-19 samples from the United States, Italy and Spain.

Original data processing: Nucleated cell number was recorded as an estimate derived from reference gene primer amplification. Sequencing was performed with immunoSEQ multiplex PCR; in TCRdb, only in-frame clones are kept and a portion is missing. That table gives V, J and clone size, and the DNA gave D and trimming. The table shows about 150,000 clones, with around four fifths occurring only once. The origin of this receptor is an elderly woman with COVID-19, enrolled during active disease. Sequencing was carried out using peripheral blood.

CDR3 protein: CASSYGQGTDTQYF. In DNA, the CDR3 is TGTGCCAGCAGTTACGGACAGGGAACAGATACGCAGTATTTT. The rearrangement uses TRBV6-5 and TRBJ2-3; 8 bases line up with TRBD1. V was pared by 2 bases and J by 3 bases, with 1 base of the junction left unmatched. Germline loops: CDR1 MNHEY, CDR2 SVGAGI. This CDR3 is built from 14 residues.